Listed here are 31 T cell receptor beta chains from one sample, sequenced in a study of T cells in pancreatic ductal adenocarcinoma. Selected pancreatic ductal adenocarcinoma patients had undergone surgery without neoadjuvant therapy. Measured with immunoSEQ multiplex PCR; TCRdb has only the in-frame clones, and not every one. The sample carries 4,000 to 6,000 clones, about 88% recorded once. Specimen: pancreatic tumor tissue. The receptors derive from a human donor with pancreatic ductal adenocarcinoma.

The CDR3 loop reads CASSARHRVYEQYF. The CDR3 DNA reads as TGTGCCAGCAGCGCCCGACACCGGGTATACGAGCAGTACTTC. The V call is TRBV14, the J call TRBJ2-7; the D is unclear. Germline V gives CDR1 SGHDN, CDR2 FVKESK. CDR3 size: 14 residues. Trimming stripped 5 bases from V and 4 bases from J, with 15 bases between.

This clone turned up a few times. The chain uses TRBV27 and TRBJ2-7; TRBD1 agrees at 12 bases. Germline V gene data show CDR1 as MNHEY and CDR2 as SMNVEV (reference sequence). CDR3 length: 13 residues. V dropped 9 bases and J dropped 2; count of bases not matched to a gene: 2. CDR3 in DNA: TGTGCCAGTGGGACAGGGGGCCCCTACGAGCAGTACTTC. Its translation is CASGTGGPYEQYF.

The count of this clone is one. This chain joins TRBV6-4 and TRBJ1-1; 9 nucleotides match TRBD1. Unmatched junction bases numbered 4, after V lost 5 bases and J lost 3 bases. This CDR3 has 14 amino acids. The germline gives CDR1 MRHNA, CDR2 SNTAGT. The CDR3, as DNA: TGTGCCAGCAGTAAGGGGACAGGGTACACTGAAGCTTTCTTT. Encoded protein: CASSKGTGYTEAFF.

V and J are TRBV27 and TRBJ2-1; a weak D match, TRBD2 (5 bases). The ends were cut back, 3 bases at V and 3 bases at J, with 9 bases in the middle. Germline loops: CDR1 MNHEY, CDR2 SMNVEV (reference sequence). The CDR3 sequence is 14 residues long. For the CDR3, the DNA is TGTGCCAGCAGTTTTTTGAGGGACTACAATGAGCAGTTCTTC. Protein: CASSFLRDYNEQFF.

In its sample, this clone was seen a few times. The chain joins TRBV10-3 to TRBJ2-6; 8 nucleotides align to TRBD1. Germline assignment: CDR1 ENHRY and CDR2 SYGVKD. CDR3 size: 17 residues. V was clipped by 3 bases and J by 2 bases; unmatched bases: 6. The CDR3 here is CAISDLVQGAGANVLTF. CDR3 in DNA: TGTGCCATCAGTGACCTTGTACAGGGGGCTGGGGCCAACGTCCTGACTTTC.

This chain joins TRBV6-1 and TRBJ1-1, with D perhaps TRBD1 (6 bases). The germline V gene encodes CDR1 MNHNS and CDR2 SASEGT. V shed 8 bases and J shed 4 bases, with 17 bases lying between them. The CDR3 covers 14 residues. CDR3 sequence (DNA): TGTGCCAGCGGGACCCTAGGGGGAAGCACTGAAGCTTTCTTT. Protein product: CASGTLGGSTEAFF.

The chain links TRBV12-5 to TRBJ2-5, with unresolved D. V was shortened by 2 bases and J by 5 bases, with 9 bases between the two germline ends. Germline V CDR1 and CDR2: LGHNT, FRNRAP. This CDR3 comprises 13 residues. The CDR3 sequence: CASGLFLGETQYF. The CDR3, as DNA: TGTGCTAGTGGTTTGTTCCTAGGGGAGACCCAGTACTTC.

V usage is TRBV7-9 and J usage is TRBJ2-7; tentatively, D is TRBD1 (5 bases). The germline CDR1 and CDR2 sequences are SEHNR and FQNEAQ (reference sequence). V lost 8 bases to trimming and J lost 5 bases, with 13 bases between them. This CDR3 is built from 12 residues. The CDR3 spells CASGPEGDEQYF. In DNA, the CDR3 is TGTGCCAGCGGTCCGGAAGGGGACGAGCAGTACTTC.

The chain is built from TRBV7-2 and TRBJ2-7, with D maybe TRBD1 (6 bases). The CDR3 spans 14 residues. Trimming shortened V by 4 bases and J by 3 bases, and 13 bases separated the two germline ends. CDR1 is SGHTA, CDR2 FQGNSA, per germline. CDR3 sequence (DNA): TGTGCCAGCAGCTCCTCCGGGACAAACTACGAGCAGTACTTC. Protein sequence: CASSSSGTNYEQYF. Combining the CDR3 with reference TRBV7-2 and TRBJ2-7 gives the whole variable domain GAGVSQSPSNKVTEKGKDVELRCDPISGHTALYWYRQSLGQGLEFLIYFQGNSAPDKSGLPSDRFSAERTGGSVSTLTIQRTQQEDSAVYLCASSSSGTNYEQYFGPGTRLTVT.

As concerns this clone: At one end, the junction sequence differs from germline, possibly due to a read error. CDR3 residues: CASSLDSNNGYTF. For the CDR3, the DNA is TGCGCCAGCAGCTTGGACAGTAACAATGGCTACACCTTC. This chain links TRBV5-1 with TRBJ1-2; D remains unclear. This CDR3 is built from 13 residues. Per the germline V gene, CDR1 is SGHRS and CDR2 is YFSETQ.

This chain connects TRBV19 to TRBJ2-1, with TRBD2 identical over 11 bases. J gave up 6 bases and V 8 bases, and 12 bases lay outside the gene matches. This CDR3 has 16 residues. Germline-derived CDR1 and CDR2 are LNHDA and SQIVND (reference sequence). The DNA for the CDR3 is TGTGCCAGTCTTAGCGGGAGGGGGTTTGCTGGCAATGAGCAGTTCTTC. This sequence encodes CASLSGRGFAGNEQFF.

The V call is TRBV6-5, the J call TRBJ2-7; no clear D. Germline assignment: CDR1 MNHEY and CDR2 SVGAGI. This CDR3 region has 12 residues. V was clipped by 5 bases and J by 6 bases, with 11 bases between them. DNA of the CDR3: TGTGCCAGCAGTGAAGGAAAGGGCGAGCAGTACTTC. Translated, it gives CASSEGKGEQYF.

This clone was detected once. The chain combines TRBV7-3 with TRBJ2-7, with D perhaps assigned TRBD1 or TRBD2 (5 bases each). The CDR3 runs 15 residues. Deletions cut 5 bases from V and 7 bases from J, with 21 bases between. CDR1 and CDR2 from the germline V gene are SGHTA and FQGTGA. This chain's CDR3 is CASSPGAPYLGEQYF. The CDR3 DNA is TGTGCCAGCAGCCCCGGGGCTCCCTACTTGGGGGAGCAGTACTTC.

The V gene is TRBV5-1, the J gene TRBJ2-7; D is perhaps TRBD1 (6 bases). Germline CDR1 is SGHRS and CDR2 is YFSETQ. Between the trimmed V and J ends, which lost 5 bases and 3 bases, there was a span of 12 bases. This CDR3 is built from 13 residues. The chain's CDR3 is CASRPLQGYEQYF. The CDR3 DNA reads TGCGCCAGCAGGCCCTTACAGGGCTACGAGCAGTACTTC.

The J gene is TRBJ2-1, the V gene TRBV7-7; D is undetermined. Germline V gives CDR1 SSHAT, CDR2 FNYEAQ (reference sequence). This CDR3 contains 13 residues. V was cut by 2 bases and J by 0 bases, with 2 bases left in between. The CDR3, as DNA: TGTGCCAGCAGCTTATCCTCCTACAATGAGCAGTTCTTC. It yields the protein CASSLSSYNEQFF.

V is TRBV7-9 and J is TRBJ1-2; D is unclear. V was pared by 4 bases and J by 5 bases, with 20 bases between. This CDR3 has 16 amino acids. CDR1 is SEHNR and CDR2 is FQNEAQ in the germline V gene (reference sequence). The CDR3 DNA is TGTGCCAGCAGCTCTCCCACAGCCCCTGAGTTTTATGGCTACACCTTC. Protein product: CASSSPTAPEFYGYTF.

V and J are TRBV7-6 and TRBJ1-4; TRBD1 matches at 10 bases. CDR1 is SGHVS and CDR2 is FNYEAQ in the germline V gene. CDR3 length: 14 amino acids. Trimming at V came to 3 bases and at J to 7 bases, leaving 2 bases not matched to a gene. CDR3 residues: CASSLGQGFEKLFF. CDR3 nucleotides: TGTGCCAGCAGCTTGGGACAGGGGTTTGAAAAACTGTTTTTT.

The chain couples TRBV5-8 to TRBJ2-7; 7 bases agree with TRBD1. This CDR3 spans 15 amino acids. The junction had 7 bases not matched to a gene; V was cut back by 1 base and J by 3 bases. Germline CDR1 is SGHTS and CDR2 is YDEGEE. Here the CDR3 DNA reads TGTGCCAGCAGCTTGAGTACATCAGGGGGCTACGAGCAGTACTTC. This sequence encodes CASSLSTSGGYEQYF.

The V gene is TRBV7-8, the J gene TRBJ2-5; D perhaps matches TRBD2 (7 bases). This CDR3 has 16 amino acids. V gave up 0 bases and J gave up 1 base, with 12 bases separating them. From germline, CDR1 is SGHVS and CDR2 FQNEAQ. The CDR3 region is CASSLATGGLQETQYF. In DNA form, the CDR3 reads TGTGCCAGCAGCTTAGCAACCGGGGGGCTCCAAGAGACCCAGTACTTC.

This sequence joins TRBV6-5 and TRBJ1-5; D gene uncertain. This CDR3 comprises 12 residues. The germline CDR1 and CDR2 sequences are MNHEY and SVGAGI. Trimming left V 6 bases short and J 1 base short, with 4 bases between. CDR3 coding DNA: TGTGCCAGCAGCCGAAGCAATCAGCCCCAGCATTTT. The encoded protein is CASSRSNQPQHF.

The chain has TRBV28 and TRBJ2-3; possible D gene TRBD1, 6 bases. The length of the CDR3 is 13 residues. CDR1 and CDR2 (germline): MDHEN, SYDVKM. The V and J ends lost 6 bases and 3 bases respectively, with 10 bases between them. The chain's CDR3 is CASRAQGTDTQYF. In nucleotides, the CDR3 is TGTGCCAGCAGAGCCCAGGGGACAGATACGCAGTATTTT.

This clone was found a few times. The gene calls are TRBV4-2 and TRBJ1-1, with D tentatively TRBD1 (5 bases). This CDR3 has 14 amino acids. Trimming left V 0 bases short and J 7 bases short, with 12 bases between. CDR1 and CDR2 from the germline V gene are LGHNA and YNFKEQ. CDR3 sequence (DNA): TGTGCCAGCAGCCAAGAGGGGGGTGAGTATGAAGCTTTCTTT. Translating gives CASSQEGGEYEAFF.

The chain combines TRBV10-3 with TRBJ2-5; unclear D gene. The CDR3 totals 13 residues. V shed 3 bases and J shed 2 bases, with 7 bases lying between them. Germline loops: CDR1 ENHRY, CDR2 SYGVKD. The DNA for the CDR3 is TGTGCCATCAGTGATTTCCAACAAGAGACCCAGTACTTC. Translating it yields CAISDFQQETQYF.

CDR3 region: CASSLGLGSYEQYF. DNA for the CDR3: TGTGCCAGCAGCTTAGGTCTGGGGTCCTACGAGCAGTACTTC. The rearrangement joins TRBV7-2 to TRBJ2-7; D remains unclear. CDR1 is SGHTA, CDR2 FQGNSA, per germline. V lost 1 base, J lost 1 base, and 8 bases lay in between. The CDR3 extends over 14 amino acids.

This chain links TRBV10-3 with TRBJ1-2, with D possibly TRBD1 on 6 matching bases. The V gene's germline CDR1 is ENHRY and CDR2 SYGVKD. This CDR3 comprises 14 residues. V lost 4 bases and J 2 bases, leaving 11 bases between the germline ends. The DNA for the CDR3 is TGTGCCATCAGTGCAGGACAGCTGAACTATGGCTACACCTTC. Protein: CAISAGQLNYGYTF.

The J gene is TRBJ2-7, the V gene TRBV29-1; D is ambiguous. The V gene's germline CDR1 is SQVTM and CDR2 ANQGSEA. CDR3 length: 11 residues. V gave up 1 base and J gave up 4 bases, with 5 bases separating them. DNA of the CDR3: TGCAGCGTTGAAGGACGGTACGAGCAGTACTTC. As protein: CSVEGRYEQYF.

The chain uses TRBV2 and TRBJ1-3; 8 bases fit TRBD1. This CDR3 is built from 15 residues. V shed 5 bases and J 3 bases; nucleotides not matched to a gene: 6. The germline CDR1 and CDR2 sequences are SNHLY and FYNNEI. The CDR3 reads CASSYSTGVGNTIYF. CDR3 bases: TGTGCCAGCAGTTACTCGACAGGGGTTGGAAACACCATATATTTT.

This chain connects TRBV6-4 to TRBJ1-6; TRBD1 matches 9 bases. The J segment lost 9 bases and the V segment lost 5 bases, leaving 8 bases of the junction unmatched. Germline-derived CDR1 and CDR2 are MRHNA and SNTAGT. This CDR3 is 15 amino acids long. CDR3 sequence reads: CASSLRTGVASPLHF. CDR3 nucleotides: TGTGCCAGCAGTCTTAGGACAGGGGTGGCTTCACCCCTCCACTTT.

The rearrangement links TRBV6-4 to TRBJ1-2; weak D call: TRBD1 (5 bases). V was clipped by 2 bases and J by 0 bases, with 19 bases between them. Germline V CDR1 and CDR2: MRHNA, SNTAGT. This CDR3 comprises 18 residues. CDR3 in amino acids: CASSDAGILVPSNYGYTF. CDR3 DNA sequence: TGTGCCAGCAGTGACGCAGGGATCCTAGTTCCTTCTAACTATGGCTACACCTTC.

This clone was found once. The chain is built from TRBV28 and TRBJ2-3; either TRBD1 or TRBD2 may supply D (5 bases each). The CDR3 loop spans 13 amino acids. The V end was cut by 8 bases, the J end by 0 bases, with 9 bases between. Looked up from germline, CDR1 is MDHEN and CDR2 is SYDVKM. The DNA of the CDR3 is TGTGCCAGCCACCGGGGCAGCACAGATACGCAGTATTTT. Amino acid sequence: CASHRGSTDTQYF. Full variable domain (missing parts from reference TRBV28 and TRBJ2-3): DVKVTQSSRYLVKRTGEKVFLECVQDMDHENMFWYRQDPGLGLRLIYFSYDVKMKEKGDIPEGYSVSREKKERFSLILESASTNQTSMYLCASHRGSTDTQYFGPGTRLTVL.

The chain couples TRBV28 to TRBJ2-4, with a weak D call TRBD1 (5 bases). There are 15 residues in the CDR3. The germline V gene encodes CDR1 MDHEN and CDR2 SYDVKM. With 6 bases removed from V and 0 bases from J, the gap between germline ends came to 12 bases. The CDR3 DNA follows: TGTGCCAGCAGCCAGGGTACTCTAGCCAAAAACATTCAGTACTTC. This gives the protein CASSQGTLAKNIQYF.